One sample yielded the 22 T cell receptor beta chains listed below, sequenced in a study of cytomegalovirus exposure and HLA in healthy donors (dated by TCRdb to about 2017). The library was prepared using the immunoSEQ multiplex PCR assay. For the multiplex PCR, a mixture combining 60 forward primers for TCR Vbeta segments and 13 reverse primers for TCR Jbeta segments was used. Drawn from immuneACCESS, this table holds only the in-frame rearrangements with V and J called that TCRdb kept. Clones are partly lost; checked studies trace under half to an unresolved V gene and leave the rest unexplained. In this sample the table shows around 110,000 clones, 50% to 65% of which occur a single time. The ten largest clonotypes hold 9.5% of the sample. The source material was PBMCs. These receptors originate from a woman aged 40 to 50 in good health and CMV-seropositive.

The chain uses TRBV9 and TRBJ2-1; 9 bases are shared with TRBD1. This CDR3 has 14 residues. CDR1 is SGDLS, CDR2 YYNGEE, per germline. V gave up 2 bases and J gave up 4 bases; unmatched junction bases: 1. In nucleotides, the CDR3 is TGTGCCAGCAGCGTGGGACAGGGATACAATGAGCAGTTCTTC. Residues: CASSVGQGYNEQFF.

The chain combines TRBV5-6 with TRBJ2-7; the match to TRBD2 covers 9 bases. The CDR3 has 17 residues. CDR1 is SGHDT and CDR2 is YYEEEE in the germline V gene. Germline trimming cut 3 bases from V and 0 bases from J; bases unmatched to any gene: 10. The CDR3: CASSSRLAVPSSYEQYF. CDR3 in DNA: TGTGCCAGCAGCTCAAGACTAGCGGTCCCGAGCTCCTACGAGCAGTACTTC.

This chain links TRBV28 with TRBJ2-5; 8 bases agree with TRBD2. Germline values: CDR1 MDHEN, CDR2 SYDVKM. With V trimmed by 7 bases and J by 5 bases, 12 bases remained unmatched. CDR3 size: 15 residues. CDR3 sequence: CASTSRGRRSETQYF. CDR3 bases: TGTGCCAGCACCTCGCGCGGGAGGAGGTCGGAGACCCAGTACTTC.

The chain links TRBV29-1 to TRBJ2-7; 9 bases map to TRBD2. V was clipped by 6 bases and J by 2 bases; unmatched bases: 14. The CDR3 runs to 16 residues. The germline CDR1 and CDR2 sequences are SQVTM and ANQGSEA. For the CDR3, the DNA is TGCAGCGTGGCCCGTAACAGGGGACTAGCCCCCTACGAGCAGTACTTC. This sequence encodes CSVARNRGLAPYEQYF.

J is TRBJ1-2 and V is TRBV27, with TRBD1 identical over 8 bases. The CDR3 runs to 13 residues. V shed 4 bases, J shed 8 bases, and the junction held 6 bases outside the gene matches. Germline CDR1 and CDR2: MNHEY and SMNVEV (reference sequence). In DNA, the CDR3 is TGTGCCAGCAGTTACAGACAGGGGAGGGGCTACACCTTC. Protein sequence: CASSYRQGRGYTF.

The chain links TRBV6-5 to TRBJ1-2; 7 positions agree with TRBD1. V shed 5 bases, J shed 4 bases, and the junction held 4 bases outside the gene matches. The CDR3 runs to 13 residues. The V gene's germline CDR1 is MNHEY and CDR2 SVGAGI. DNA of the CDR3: TGTGCCAGCAGTGCAGGGGGGAGCTATGGCTACACCTTC. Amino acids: CASSAGGSYGYTF.

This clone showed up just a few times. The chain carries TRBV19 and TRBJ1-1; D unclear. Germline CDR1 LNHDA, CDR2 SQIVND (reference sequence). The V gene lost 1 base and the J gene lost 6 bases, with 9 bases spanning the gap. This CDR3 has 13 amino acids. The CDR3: CASSIALQSEAFF. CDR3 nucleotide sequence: TGTGCCAGTAGTATAGCATTACAGTCTGAAGCTTTCTTT. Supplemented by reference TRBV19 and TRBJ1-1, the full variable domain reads DGGITQSPKYLFRKEGQNVTLSCEQNLNHDAMYWYRQDPGQGLRLIYYSQIVNDFQKGDIAEGYSVSREKKESFPLTVTSAQKNPTAFYLCASSIALQSEAFFGQGTRLTVV.

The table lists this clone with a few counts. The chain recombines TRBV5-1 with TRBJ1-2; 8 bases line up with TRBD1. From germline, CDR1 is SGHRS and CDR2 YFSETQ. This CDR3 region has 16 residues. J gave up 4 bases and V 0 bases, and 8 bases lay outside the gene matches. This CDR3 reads CASSLDRPGTGYGYTF. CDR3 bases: TGCGCCAGCAGCTTGGATAGGCCCGGGACAGGCTATGGCTACACCTTC.

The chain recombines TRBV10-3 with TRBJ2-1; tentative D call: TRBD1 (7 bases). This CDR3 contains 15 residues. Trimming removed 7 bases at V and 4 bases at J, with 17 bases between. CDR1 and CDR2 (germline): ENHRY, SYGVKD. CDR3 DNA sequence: TGTGCCATCAACCGGGAGACAGGGATGTACAATGAGCAGTTCTTC. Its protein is CAINRETGMYNEQFF.

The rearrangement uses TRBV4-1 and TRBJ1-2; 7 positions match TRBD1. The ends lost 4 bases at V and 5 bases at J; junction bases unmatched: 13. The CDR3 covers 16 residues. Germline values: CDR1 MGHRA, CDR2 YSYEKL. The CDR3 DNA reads TGCGCCAGCAGCCGTCATCCGGGACAGCTAAGATATGGCTACACCTTC. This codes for CASSRHPGQLRYGYTF.

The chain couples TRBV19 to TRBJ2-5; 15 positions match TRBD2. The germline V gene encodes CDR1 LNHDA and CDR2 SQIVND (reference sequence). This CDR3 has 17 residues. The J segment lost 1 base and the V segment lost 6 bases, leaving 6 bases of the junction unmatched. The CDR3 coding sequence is TGTGCCAGTAGCACCGGGACTAGCGGGAGGACCCAAGAGACCCAGTACTTC. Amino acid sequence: CASSTGTSGRTQETQYF.

The CDR3 reads CASSYSEGGLNEQFF. In nucleotides, the CDR3 is TGTGCCAGCAGTTACTCTGAGGGAGGGCTGAATGAGCAGTTCTTC. V gene TRBV6-6 combines with J gene TRBJ2-1, with 7 bases that match TRBD2. The CDR3 is 15 amino acids. Germline V gene data show CDR1 as MNHNY and CDR2 as SVGAGI (reference sequence). Trimming removed 0 bases from V and 7 bases from J; junction bases left unmatched: 6.

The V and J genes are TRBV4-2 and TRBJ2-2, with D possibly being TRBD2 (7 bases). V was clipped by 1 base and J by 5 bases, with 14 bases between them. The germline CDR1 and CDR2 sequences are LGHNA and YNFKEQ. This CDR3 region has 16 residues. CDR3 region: CASSQGGASGTGELFF. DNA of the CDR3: TGTGCCAGCAGCCAAGGGGGGGCTAGCGGTACCGGGGAGCTGTTTTTT.

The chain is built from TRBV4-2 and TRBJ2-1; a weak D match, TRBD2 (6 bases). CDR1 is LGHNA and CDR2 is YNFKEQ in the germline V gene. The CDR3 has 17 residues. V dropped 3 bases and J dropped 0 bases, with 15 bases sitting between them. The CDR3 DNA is TGTGCCAGCAGCCAGGTGGTAGCGGATAGCTCCTACAATGAGCAGTTCTTC. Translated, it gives CASSQVVADSSYNEQFF.

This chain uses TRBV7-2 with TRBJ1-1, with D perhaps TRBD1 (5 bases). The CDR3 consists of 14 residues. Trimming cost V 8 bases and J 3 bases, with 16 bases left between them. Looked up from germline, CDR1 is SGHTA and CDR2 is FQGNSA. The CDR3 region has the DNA TGTGCCAGCTCCTTCCGGAGGGGAGACACTGAAGCTTTCTTT. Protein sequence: CASSFRRGDTEAFF.

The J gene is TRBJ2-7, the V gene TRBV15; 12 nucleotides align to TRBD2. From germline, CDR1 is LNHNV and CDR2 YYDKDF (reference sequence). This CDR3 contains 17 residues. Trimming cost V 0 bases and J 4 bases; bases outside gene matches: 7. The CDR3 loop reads CATSRDTSGRRVYEQYF. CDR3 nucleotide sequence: TGTGCCACCAGCAGAGATACTAGCGGGAGGAGGGTTTACGAGCAGTACTTC.

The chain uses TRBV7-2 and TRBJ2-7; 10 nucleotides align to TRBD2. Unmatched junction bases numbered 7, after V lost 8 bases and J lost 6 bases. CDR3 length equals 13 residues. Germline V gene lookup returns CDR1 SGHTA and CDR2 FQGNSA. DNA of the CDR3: TGTGCCAGCGGTCTAGCGGGAGTGGGCGAGCAGTACTTC. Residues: CASGLAGVGEQYF.

In DNA, the CDR3 is TGTGCCAGCAGCTTGCGGGGACCCTACAATGAGCAGTTCTTC. It translates to CASSLRGPYNEQFF. The chain couples TRBV7-2 to TRBJ2-1; D may be TRBD2 (6 bases). Trimming removed 3 bases at V and 2 bases at J, with 8 bases between. The CDR3 contains 14 residues. From germline, CDR1 is SGHTA and CDR2 FQGNSA.

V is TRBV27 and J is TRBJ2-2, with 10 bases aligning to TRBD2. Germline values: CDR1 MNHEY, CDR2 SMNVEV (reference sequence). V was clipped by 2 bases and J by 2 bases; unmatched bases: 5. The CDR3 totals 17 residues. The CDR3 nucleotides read TGTGCCAGCAGTTTACTGGGGACTAGCGAAAACACCGGGGAGCTGTTTTTT. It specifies CASSLLGTSENTGELFF.

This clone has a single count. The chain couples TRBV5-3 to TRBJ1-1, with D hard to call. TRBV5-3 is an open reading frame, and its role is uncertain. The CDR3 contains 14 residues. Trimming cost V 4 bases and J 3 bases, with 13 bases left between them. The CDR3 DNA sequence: TGTGCCAGAAGCCGGCAGGCGACGTACACTGAAGCTTTCTTT. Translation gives CARSRQATYTEAFF.

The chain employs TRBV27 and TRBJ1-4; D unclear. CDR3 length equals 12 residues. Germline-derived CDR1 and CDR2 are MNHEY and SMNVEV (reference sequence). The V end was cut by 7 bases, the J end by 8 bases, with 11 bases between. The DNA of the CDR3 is TGTGCCAGCACGGACGGGGTGGAAAAACTGTTTTTT. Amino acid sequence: CASTDGVEKLFF.

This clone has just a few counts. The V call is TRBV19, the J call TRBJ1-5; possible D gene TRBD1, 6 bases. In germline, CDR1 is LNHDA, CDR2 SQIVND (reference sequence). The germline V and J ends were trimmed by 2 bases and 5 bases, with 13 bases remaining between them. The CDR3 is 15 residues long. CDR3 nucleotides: TGTGCCAGTAGTATATTAGTCAGGGGCGATCAGCCCCAGCATTTT. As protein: CASSILVRGDQPQHF.